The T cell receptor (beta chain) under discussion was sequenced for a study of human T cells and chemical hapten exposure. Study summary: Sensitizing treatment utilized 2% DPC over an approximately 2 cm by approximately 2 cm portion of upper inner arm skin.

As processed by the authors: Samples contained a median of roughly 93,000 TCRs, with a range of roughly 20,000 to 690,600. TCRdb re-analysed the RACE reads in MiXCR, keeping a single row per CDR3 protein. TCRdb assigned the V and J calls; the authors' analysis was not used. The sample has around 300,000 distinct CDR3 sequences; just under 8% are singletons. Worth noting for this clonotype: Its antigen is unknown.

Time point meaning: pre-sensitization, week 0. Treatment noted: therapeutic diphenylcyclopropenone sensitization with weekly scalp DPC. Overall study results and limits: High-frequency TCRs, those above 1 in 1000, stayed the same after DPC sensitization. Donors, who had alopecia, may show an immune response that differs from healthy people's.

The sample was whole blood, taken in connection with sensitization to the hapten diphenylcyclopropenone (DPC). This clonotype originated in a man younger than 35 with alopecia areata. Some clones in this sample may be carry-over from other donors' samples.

CDR3 residues: CASSLRGESYNEQFF. CDR3 DNA sequence: TGTGCCAGCAGCTTAAGGGGGGAATCCTACAATGAGCAGTTCTTC. The rearrangement links TRBV7-2 to TRBJ2-1; D possibly uses TRBD1 or TRBD2 (6 bases each). The CDR3 spans 15 residues. The germline V and J ends were trimmed by 2 bases and 1 base, with 9 bases remaining between them. Looked up from germline, CDR1 is SGHTA and CDR2 is FQGNSA.